The clone carrying this T cell receptor beta chain was counted a single time. The antigen is unknown. The data were taken from a study of cytomegalovirus exposure and HLA in healthy donors. The study ran its PCR with 60 Vbeta and 13 Jbeta primers. Profiled with immunoSEQ multiplex PCR; TCRdb holds only in-frame clones, not every one. The table includes 160,000 or so clones, roughly 82% detected once. Study outcomes and limitations: CMV serostatus was the sole immune exposure data available.

The sequence was obtained from a woman aged 45-65 years in good health and CMV-seropositive. Sequenced material: PBMCs.

The chain's CDR3 is CASSLAGGSNTDTQYF. CDR3 coding DNA: TGCGCCAGCAGTCTAGCGGGGGGATCCAACACAGATACGCAGTATTTT. The chain uses TRBV10-1 and TRBJ2-3, with 11 positions matching TRBD2. The CDR3 is 16 amino acids. The V gene's germline CDR1 is WNHNN and CDR2 SYGVQD (reference sequence). The ends lost 5 bases at V and 2 bases at J; junction bases unmatched: 6.